Sequencing of this T cell receptor beta chain was carried out in a study of blood T cells in healthy people across ages (dated by TCRdb to between 2015 and 2016). A note on the overall study: Template switching captured roughly one uniquely barcoded TCR beta cDNA molecule per two T cells in model experiments. Using deep sequencing normalized with unique cDNA molecular identifiers, the study measured how TCR beta repertoire diversity changes with age. Donors were grouped into four age groups: young (average roughly 17 years), middle-aged (less than 40), aged (around 60) and long-lived (approximately 75). To avoid experimental bias, donors of different ages were spread randomly across the sequencing lanes. Using the same blood draw, the study looked at two additional independent replicas of 1 million unique cDNA reads for two donors, one aged 18 to 30 and the other aged 80 or older.

The research as a whole found: Estimates of total diversity based on one million sequenced T cells were considered lower bounds and underestimates. Observed TCR beta diversity correlated strongly with the percentage of naive T cells measured by flow cytometry. Observed TCR beta diversity per million T cells fell roughly linearly with age, and a significant reduction was already apparent by age approximately 41. Because profiling used bulk unsorted PBMCs, naive and antigen-experienced compartments could not be compared conclusively. The CMV infection status of donors was not known, potentially confounding age-related changes in expanded clonotypes. The long-lived group showed more naive CD4+ T cells, fewer expanded clones and increased TCR diversity than the aged group, suggesting age selection.

The CDR3 measures 12 amino acids from cysteine to phenylalanine. The read is trimmed to its CDR3 DNA, 36 bases read in frame from base 1. The CDR1 and CDR2 encoded by the germline V gene are SQVTM and ANQGSEA. There are a few counts of this clonotype. Its specific antigen is unknown. Just one base apart from a much larger clone, this may be a read error. The library was prepared using 5' RACE. These reads were obtained on an Illumina HiSeq 2500. The second PCR ran for about 6 to 11 cycles and used a J-beta primer mix along with a sample-barcoded 5' primer. A unique molecular identifier was introduced onto each TCR beta cDNA molecule by a template-switch 5' adaptor carrying 12 random nucleotides. Each sample yielded at least 3 million CDR3-containing paired-end reads. First-strand cDNA was synthesized from all RNA with the Mint cDNA synthesis kit, primed by a TRBC-specific oligonucleotide. All cDNA was treated with uracil-DNA glycosylase and then went through a first 18-cycle PCR with the universal primers M1SS and BC2_uni_R. In the original analysis: For normalization, 1 million high-quality reads were randomly selected from each sample, with every read carrying a distinct molecular identifier. Instead of being binned into consensus sequences, reads that shared molecular identifiers were thrown out. CDR3 identification, clonotype clustering and error correction used MiTCR with a Q25 quality threshold and the strictest error-elimination algorithm. A nonparametric unseen species model using Euler transformation provided a lower-bound estimate of total TCR beta diversity. TCRdb's own reprocessing of the public reads used fastp at Q25 and MiXCR and kept productive beta chains. When rows share a CDR3 protein, they turn into one entry using the most common DNA and genes. TCRdb's processing, not the authors' own work, is the source of the V and J calls. The sample data list about 670,000 distinct CDR3 sequences, and roughly half of these were observed just once. The ten largest clones represent roughly 12% of the sample.

The donors were around 39 Caucasian individuals from Russia, aged about 6 to 95 years, who were systemically healthy. Each donor gave 8 to 10 milliliters of peripheral blood, drawn into EDTA-treated Vacutainer tubes. Ficoll-Paque density-gradient centrifugation was used to isolate PBMCs, with at least 7 million per sample. Total RNA was extracted from PBMCs with Trizol reagent, with at least 5.5 micrograms obtained per sample. Naive CD45RAhigh/CD27high T cell percentages were measured by flow cytometry on a PBMC aliquot from every donor. This receptor was obtained from an elderly woman in good health. The source material was blood. Rearrangement joined TRBV29-1 to TRBJ2-1; 8 middle bases align to TRBD1. In nucleotides, the sequence is TGCGGCGTTATCAGGGGGCTTAATGAGCAGTTCTTC. This gives the protein CGVIRGLNEQFF.